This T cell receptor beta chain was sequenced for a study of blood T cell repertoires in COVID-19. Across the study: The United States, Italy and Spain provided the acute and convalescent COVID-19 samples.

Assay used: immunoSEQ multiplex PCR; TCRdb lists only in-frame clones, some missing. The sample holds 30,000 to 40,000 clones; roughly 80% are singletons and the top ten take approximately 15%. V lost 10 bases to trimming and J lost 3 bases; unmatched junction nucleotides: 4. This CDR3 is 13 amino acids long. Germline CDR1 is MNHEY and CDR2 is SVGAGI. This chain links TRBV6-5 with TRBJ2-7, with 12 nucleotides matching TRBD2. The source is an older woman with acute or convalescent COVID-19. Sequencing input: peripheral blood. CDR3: CATWTSGNYEQYF. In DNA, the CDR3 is TGTGCCACCTGGACTAGCGGGAACTACGAGCAGTACTTC.